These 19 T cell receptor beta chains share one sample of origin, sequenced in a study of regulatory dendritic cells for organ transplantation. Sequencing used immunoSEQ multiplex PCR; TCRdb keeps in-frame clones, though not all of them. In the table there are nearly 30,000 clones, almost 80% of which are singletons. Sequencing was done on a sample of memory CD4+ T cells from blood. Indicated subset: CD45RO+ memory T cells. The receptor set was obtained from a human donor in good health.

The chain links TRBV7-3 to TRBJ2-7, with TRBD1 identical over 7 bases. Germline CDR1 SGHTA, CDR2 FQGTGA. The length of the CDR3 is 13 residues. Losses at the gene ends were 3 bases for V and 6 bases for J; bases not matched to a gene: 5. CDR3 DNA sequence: TGTGCCAGCAGCTTCGACAGGGAAGGCGAGCAGTACTTC. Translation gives CASSFDREGEQYF.

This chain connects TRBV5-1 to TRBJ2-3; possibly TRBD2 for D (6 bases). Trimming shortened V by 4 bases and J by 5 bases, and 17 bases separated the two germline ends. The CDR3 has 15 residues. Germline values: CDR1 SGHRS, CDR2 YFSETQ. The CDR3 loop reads CASSPGAGMGDTQYF. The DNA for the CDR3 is TGCGCCAGCAGCCCGGGAGCAGGGATGGGAGATACGCAGTATTTT.

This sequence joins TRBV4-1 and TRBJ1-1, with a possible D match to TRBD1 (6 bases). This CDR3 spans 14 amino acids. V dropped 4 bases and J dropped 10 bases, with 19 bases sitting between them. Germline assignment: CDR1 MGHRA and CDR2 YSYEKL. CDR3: CASSPWSGALPAFF. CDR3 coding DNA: TGCGCCAGCAGCCCGTGGTCGGGGGCTCTGCCAGCTTTCTTT.

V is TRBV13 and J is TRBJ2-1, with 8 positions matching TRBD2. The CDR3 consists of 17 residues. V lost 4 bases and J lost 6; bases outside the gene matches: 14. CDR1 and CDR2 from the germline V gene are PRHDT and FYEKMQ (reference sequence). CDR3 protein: CASSYLYSGSFVNEQFF. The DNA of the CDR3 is TGTGCCAGCAGCTACCTCTACAGCGGGAGTTTCGTCAATGAGCAGTTCTTC.

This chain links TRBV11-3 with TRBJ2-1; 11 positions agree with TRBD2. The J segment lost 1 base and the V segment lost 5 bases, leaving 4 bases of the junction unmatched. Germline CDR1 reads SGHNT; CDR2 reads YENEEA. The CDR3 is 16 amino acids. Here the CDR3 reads CASSPGLAGSYNEQFF. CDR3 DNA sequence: TGTGCCAGCAGCCCAGGACTAGCGGGTTCCTACAATGAGCAGTTCTTC.

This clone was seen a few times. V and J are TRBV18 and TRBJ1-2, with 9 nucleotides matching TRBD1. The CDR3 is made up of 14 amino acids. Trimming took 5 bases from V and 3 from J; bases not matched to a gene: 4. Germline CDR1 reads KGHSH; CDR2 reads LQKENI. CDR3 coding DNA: TGTGCCAGCTCAAATACAGGGGGCGACTATGGCTACACCTTC. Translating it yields CASSNTGGDYGYTF.

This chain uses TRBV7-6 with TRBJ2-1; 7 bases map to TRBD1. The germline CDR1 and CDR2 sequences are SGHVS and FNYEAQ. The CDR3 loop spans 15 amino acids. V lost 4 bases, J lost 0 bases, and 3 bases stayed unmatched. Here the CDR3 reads CASSSTGASYNEQFF. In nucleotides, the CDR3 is TGTGCCAGCAGCTCCACAGGGGCCTCCTACAATGAGCAGTTCTTC.

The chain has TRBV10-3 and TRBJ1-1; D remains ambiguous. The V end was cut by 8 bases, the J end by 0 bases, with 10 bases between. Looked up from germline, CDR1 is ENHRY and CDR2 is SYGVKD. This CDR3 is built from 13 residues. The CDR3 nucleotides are TGTGCCATCGGCCAAAACTTGAACACTGAAGCTTTCTTT. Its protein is CAIGQNLNTEAFF.

For the CDR3, the DNA is TGCAGCGTTGTAGCGGGTACGAACACCGGGGAGCTGTTTTTT. Its protein is CSVVAGTNTGELFF. This chain joins TRBV29-1 and TRBJ2-2, with TRBD2 matching 7 bases. The CDR3 covers 14 residues. Unmatched junction bases numbered 2, after V lost 4 bases and J lost 0 bases. Germline V gene data show CDR1 as SQVTM and CDR2 as ANQGSEA.

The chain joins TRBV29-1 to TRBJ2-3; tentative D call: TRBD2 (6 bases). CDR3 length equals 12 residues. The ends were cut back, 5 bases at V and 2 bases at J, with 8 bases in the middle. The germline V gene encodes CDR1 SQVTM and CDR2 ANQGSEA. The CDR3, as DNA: TGCAGCGTTTTGCGGGACACAGATACGCAGTATTTT. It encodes CSVLRDTDTQYF.

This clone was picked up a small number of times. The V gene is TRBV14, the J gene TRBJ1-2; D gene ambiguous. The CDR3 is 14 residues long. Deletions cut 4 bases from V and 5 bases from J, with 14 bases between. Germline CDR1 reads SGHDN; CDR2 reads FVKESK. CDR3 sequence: CASSPSAVAYGYTF. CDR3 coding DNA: TGTGCCAGCAGCCCGAGTGCGGTGGCGTATGGCTACACCTTC.

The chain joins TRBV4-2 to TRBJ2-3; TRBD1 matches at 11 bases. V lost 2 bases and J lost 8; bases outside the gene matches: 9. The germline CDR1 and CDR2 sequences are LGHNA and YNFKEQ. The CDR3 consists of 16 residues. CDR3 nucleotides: TGTGCCAGCAGCCAAAAAGGGGGGACAGGGGGGTTTACGCAGTATTTT. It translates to CASSQKGGTGGFTQYF.

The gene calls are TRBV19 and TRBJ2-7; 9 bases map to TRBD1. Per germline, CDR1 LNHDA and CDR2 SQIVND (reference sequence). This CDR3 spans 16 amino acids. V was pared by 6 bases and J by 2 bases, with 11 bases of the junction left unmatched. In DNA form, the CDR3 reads TGTGCCAGTAGGGAATCGACAGGGGGTTTGACCTACGAGCAGTACTTC. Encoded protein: CASRESTGGLTYEQYF.

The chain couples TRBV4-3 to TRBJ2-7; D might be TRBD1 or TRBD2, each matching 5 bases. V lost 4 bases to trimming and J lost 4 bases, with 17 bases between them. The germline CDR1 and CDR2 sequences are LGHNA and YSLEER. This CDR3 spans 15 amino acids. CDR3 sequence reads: CASSLKIPGPYEQYF. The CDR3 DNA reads TGCGCCAGCAGCCTAAAAATCCCGGGACCTTACGAGCAGTACTTC.

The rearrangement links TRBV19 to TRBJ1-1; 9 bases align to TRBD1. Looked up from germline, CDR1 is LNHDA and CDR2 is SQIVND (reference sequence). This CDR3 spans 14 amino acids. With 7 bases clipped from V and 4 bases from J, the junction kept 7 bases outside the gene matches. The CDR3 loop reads CASTNGQGLTEAFF. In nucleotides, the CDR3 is TGTGCCAGTACAAACGGACAGGGGCTCACTGAAGCTTTCTTT. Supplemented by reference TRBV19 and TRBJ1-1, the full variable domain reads DGGITQSPKYLFRKEGQNVTLSCEQNLNHDAMYWYRQDPGQGLRLIYYSQIVNDFQKGDIAEGYSVSREKKESFPLTVTSAQKNPTAFYLCASTNGQGLTEAFFGQGTRLTVV.

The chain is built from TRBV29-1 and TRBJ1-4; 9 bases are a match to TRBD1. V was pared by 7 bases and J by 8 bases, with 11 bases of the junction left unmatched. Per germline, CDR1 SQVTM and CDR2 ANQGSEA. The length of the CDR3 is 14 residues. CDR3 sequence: CSAAPGTGKEKLFF. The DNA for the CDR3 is TGCAGCGCCGCCCCCGGGACAGGGAAAGAAAAACTGTTTTTT.

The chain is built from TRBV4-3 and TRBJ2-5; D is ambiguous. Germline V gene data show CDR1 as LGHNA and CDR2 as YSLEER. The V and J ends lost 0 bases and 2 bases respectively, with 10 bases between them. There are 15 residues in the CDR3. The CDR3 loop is CASSQERGTQETQYF. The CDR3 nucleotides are TGCGCCAGCAGCCAAGAGAGAGGTACACAAGAGACCCAGTACTTC.

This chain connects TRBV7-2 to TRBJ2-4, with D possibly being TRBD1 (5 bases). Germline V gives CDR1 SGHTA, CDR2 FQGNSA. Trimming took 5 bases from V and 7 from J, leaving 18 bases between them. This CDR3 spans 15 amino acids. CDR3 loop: CASSRRFQRQNIQYF. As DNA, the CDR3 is TGTGCCAGCAGCAGGCGTTTCCAGCGACAGAACATTCAGTACTTC.

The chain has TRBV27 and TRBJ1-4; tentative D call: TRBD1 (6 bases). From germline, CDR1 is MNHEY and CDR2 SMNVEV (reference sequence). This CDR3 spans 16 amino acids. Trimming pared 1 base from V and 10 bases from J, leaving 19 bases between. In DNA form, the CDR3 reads TGTGCCAGCAGTTTATTTGTTTCGGGGGGCATTGGAAAACTGTTTTTT. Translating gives CASSLFVSGGIGKLFF.